This TCR beta chain was retrieved from a study of cytomegalovirus exposure and HLA in healthy donors. General study points: Immune exposure information available was restricted to CMV serostatus. Sequencing likely produced, as an artifact, a cluster of highly shared sequence variants. Productive status was seen about 90% or about 30% of the time for most TCR beta V segments in an earlier analysis.

60 Vbeta and 13 Jbeta primers were used in PCR. Profiled with immunoSEQ multiplex PCR; TCRdb holds only in-frame clones, not every one. The sample includes 150,000 to 200,000 clones, about four fifths seen only once; the top ten take 2% to 2.5%. V was pared by 1 base and J by 6 bases, with 7 bases of the junction left unmatched. From germline, CDR1 is LNHNV and CDR2 YYDKDF (reference sequence). The CDR3 extends over 15 amino acids. Turning to this clone: Its specificity is unknown.

This TCR was recovered from a woman aged 45-59 years in good health and CMV-seronegative. The specimen sequenced was PBMCs. The chain carries TRBV15 and TRBJ2-7; 9 nucleotides line up with TRBD1. The CDR3 DNA reads TGTGCCACCAGCAGAGGGACAGGGGCCCGGCGCGAGCAGTACTTC. Its translation is CATSRGTGARREQYF.